This section outlines one TCR beta chain sequence together with its context. Its antigen remains unidentified. RNA extraction was followed by reverse transcription into cDNA, which acted as the sequencing template. The data were produced by immunoSEQ multiplex PCR, yet TCRdb's version contains in-frame clones alone and is incomplete. Of about 37,000 clones in the sample, around half are singletons; the top ten hold under 2%. The sample is drawn from a study of CD8+ T cells in alopecia areata. Study-wide findings and caveats: Relative to mice, TCR sharing across patients was less clear, a difference possibly HLA-related.

The CDR3 totals 15 residues. Trimming cost V 5 bases and J 6 bases, with 17 bases left between them. The germline gives CDR1 SGHTA, CDR2 FQGNSA. CD25+CD127- cells were obtained by sorting CD4+ cells, for roughly 5 patients. This rearrangement joins TRBV7-2 to TRBJ2-1; no clear D. Sequences were obtained from CD4+ Tregs sorted from blood. This sequence was found in a human donor with alopecia areata. As DNA, the CDR3 is TGTGCCAGCAGCGGTGGTCCTGGCGGCTTCAATGAGCAGTTCTTC. As protein: CASSGGPGGFNEQFF.